This TCR beta chain stems from a study of blood T cells in healthy people across ages. This clonotype occurred a few times. Antigen unknown. Study-wide points: Naive T cell percentage and TCR beta diversity correlated strongly.

A sample-barcoded 5' primer and a J-beta primer mix were used in a second PCR of roughly 7 to 12 cycles. Sequencing yielded, for each sample, at least 2.5 million paired-end reads carrying CDR3. TCRdb used MiXCR to reprocess the 5' RACE reads, holding one entry per CDR3 protein. The top ten clones hold more than 8.5% of a sample with more than 600,000 distinct CDR3 sequences, around 25% of them seen once. V was pared by 0 bases and J by 0 bases, with 14 bases between. This CDR3 comprises 17 residues. From germline, CDR1 is LGHDT and CDR2 YNNKEL (reference sequence). This sample also appeared in a second study, on T cells of mothers and their children. That source reports: Overlap ran slightly, non-significantly higher for related than unrelated mother-child pairs.

Sequenced sample: blood. The receptor was derived from a boy younger than 18 in good health. The V gene is TRBV3-1, the J gene TRBJ1-1; D unresolved. The CDR3, as DNA: TGTGCCAGCAGCCAAGAGGGTATGGGCGACATGAACACTGAAGCTTTCTTT. It specifies CASSQEGMGDMNTEAFF.